Following are 21 T cell receptor beta chains from one sample sequenced in a study of blood T cell repertoires in COVID-19. The repertoire was sequenced with immunoSEQ multiplex PCR; TCRdb's copy has only in-frame clones and lacks some. Of about 310,000 clones listed, over 75% are singletons. The sequencing sample was made of PBMCs or T cells enriched from blood (not recorded which). These TCRs come from a woman in her thirties or forties who had recovered from COVID-19.

The V gene is TRBV6-2 or TRBV6-3, the J gene TRBJ2-1; 10 nucleotides line up with TRBD2. This CDR3 is built from 13 residues. Germline loops: CDR1 MNHEY, CDR2 SVGEGT. The V and J ends lost 5 bases and 9 bases, in that order; junction bases with no gene match: 4. This chain's CDR3 is CASSQTSGPEQFF. The CDR3 coding sequence is TGTGCCAGCAGTCAGACTAGCGGGCCTGAGCAGTTCTTC.

With respect to this clone: Other DNA sequences within the sample encode an identical CDR3. The chain uses TRBV28 and TRBJ1-1; weak D call: TRBD1 (5 bases). In germline, CDR1 is MDHEN, CDR2 SYDVKM. The CDR3 consists of 12 residues. Trimming shortened V by 3 bases and J by 4 bases, and 6 bases separated the two germline ends. Written as DNA, the CDR3 is TGTGCCAGCAGTTTCAGGGTCACTGAAGCTTTCTTT. As protein: CASSFRVTEAFF.

The chain carries TRBV19 and TRBJ1-4, with TRBD1 matching 7 bases. CDR1 and CDR2 from the germline V gene are LNHDA and SQIVND (reference sequence). This CDR3 region has 15 residues. V shed 5 bases and J 8 bases; nucleotides not matched to a gene: 11. CDR3 in DNA: TGTGCCAGTAGTGCGTTACAGGGGTCAGGAGAAAAACTGTTTTTT. It specifies CASSALQGSGEKLFF.

The chain carries TRBV7-2 and TRBJ2-5; 10 nucleotides agree with TRBD2. The CDR3 loop spans 15 amino acids. CDR1 is SGHTA and CDR2 is FQGNSA in the germline V gene. V was clipped by 2 bases and J by 4 bases; unmatched bases: 4. CDR3 region: CASSLLSSGRETQYF. DNA of the CDR3: TGTGCCAGCAGCTTATTGTCTAGCGGGAGAGAGACCCAGTACTTC.

The V gene is TRBV2, the J gene TRBJ1-2, with D possibly being TRBD1 (6 bases). Germline values: CDR1 SNHLY, CDR2 FYNNEI. This CDR3 has 15 amino acids. V was cut by 4 bases and J by 4 bases, with 16 bases left in between. CDR3 DNA sequence: TGTGCCAGCAGTGCCGCGACAGGTCCGGGCTATGGCTACACCTTC. As protein: CASSAATGPGYGYTF.

The rearrangement links TRBV4-3 to TRBJ2-6; D uncertain. CDR1 is LGHNA and CDR2 is YSLEER in the germline V gene. V dropped 0 bases and J dropped 0 bases, with 9 bases sitting between them. CDR3 size: 17 residues. Written as DNA, the CDR3 is TGCGCCAGCAGCCAAGAAGCCTCGATCTCTGGGGCCAACGTCCTGACTTTC. It codes for CASSQEASISGANVLTF.

The chain has TRBV18 and TRBJ2-2; 9 nucleotides agree with TRBD1. J lost 4 bases, V lost 3 bases, and 6 bases had no gene match. Germline V gene sequence: CDR1 KGHSH, CDR2 LQKENI. This CDR3 has 16 residues. CDR3 DNA sequence: TGTGCCAGCTCACCTGGGACAGGGAAAACCACCGGGGAGCTGTTTTTT. It yields the protein CASSPGTGKTTGELFF.

The V and J genes are TRBV5-1 and TRBJ2-1; 9 bases agree with TRBD1. CDR3 length equals 14 residues. Germline CDR1 and CDR2: SGHRS and YFSETQ. V gave up 3 bases and J gave up 10 bases; unmatched junction bases: 8. CDR3 sequence reads: CASSSGQGIGEQFF. As DNA, the CDR3 is TGCGCCAGCAGCTCTGGACAGGGGATTGGGGAGCAGTTCTTC. Combining the CDR3 with reference TRBV5-1 and TRBJ2-1 gives the whole variable domain KAGVTQTPRYLIKTRGQQVTLSCSPISGHRSVSWYQQTPGQGLQFLFEYFSETQRNKGNFPGRFSGRQFSNSRSEMNVSTLELGDSALYLCASSSGQGIGEQFFGPGTRLTVL.

The chain employs TRBV24-1 and TRBJ1-1; 7 bases fit TRBD1. The V gene's germline CDR1 is KGHDR and CDR2 SFDVKD. This CDR3 contains 13 residues. V shed 4 bases, J shed 7 bases, and the junction held 5 bases outside the gene matches. The CDR3 nucleotides read TGTGCCACCAGTGACCGTGGACAGGATGAAGCTTTCTTT. Translation gives CATSDRGQDEAFF.

CDR3 nucleotide sequence: TGTGCCAGCAGCTACCGGGACAGTCCCTACAATGAGCAGTTCTTC. It yields the protein CASSYRDSPYNEQFF. J is TRBJ2-1 and V is TRBV5-8, with 7 nucleotides matching TRBD1. With V trimmed by 3 bases and J by 2 bases, 5 bases remained unmatched. CDR3 length: 15 residues. CDR1 and CDR2 (germline): SGHTS, YDEGEE.

A single count supports this clone. The rearrangement joins TRBV29-1 to TRBJ2-1, with a tentative D call TRBD2 (6 bases). V was cut by 4 bases and J by 7 bases, with 20 bases left in between. Looked up from germline, CDR1 is SQVTM and CDR2 is ANQGSEA. There are 15 residues in the CDR3. This CDR3 is CSVGFGVWAGNEQFF. For the CDR3, the DNA is TGCAGCGTTGGATTCGGGGTTTGGGCGGGGAATGAGCAGTTCTTC.

This chain uses TRBV29-1 with TRBJ1-4; D is possibly TRBD1 (6 bases). Trimming pared 7 bases from V and 3 bases from J, leaving 12 bases between. Germline V CDR1 and CDR2: SQVTM, ANQGSEA. The CDR3 totals 13 residues. The CDR3 spells CSALQGSNEKLFF. The CDR3 nucleotides are TGCAGCGCACTACAGGGCTCTAATGAAAAACTGTTTTTT.

The chain has TRBV21-1 and TRBJ2-3; the D call TRBD1 from the table was never checked on the DNA. TRBV21-1 represents a pseudogene. The CDR3 runs to 15 residues. CDR3 coding DNA: TGTGCCAGGTGGGCCGGGACAGGGACTTCGGTAACGCAGTATTTT. Its translation: CARWAGTGTSVTQYF.

The chain has TRBV7-9 and TRBJ1-1; 8 bases match TRBD1. J lost 0 bases, V lost 4 bases, and 10 bases had no gene match. The germline gives CDR1 SEHNR, CDR2 FQNEAQ (reference sequence). There are 17 residues in the CDR3. The DNA of the CDR3 is TGTGCCAGCAGCTCGTGGGGACAGGCAAAAGTGAACACTGAAGCTTTCTTT. It translates to CASSSWGQAKVNTEAFF. Variable domain in full (rest from reference TRBV7-9 and TRBJ1-1): DTGVSQNPRHKITKRGQNVTFRCDPISEHNRLYWYRQTLGQGPEFLTYFQNEAQLEKSRLLSDRFSAERPKGSFSTLEIQRTEQGDSAMYLCASSSWGQAKVNTEAFFGQGTRLTVV.

CDR3 in DNA: TGTGCCAGCAAAATGAGGTCCGACCCCACTCTCGAGCAGTACTTC. Encoded protein: CASKMRSDPTLEQYF. This chain joins TRBV3-1 (or the pseudogene TRBV3-2) and TRBJ2-7; D gene ambiguous. V was cut by 7 bases and J by 6 bases, with 22 bases left in between. This CDR3 contains 15 residues. Germline V CDR1 and CDR2: LGHDT, YNNKEL (reference sequence).

This chain connects TRBV24-1 to TRBJ1-4; TRBD1 matches 9 bases. The CDR3 has 15 amino acids. Germline trimming cut 4 bases from V and 9 bases from J; bases unmatched to any gene: 8. Germline CDR1 KGHDR, CDR2 SFDVKD. CDR3 nucleotides: TGTGCCACCAGTGACTCCGGGACAGGGAATCAAAAACTGTTTTTT. Translation gives CATSDSGTGNQKLFF.

The chain employs TRBV5-1 and TRBJ2-2, with D unresolved. Trimming stripped 0 bases from V and 1 base from J, with 7 bases between. The CDR3 has 15 residues. The germline gives CDR1 SGHRS, CDR2 YFSETQ. CDR3 DNA sequence: TGCGCCAGCAGCTTGGAGAGAGGGAACACCGGGGAGCTGTTTTTT. This encodes CASSLERGNTGELFF.

This chain uses TRBV24-1 with TRBJ2-3; D is possibly TRBD2 (5 bases). V lost 5 bases to trimming and J lost 2 bases, with 10 bases between them. Germline values: CDR1 KGHDR, CDR2 SFDVKD. The CDR3 is 14 residues long. CDR3 DNA: TGTGCCACCAGTGGGGGAGTAGTCACAGATACGCAGTATTTT. It encodes CATSGGVVTDTQYF.

This chain uses TRBV30 with TRBJ1-6; D uncertain. CDR3 length: 13 residues. Germline loops: CDR1 GTSNPN, CDR2 SVGIG (reference sequence). V was clipped by 4 bases and J by 4 bases, with 8 bases between them. The DNA of the CDR3 is TGTGCCTGGACAGGCAATTATAATTCACCCCTCCACTTT. Protein: CAWTGNYNSPLHF.

This rearrangement joins TRBV28 to TRBJ2-1, with D perhaps matching TRBD2 (6 bases). The CDR3 extends over 16 amino acids. Germline V gene lookup returns CDR1 MDHEN and CDR2 SYDVKM. V lost 7 bases to trimming and J lost 3 bases, with 19 bases between them. CDR3 protein: CASILKSGLHYNEQFF. The CDR3 region has the DNA TGTGCCAGCATACTCAAATCGGGACTCCACTACAATGAGCAGTTCTTC.

The count of this clone is one. The J gene is TRBJ2-5, the V gene TRBV28; TRBD1 aligns across 7 bases. Germline V gene data show CDR1 as MDHEN and CDR2 as SYDVKM. V shed 3 bases, J shed 1 base, and the junction held 5 bases outside the gene matches. This CDR3 has 15 residues. CDR3 in amino acids: CASSLVRGSQETQYF. The CDR3 coding sequence is TGTGCCAGCAGTTTGGTCAGGGGGAGCCAAGAGACCCAGTACTTC. Based on the CDR3 plus reference TRBV28 and TRBJ2-5, the full variable domain is DVKVTQSSRYLVKRTGEKVFLECVQDMDHENMFWYRQDPGLGLRLIYFSYDVKMKEKGDIPEGYSVSREKKERFSLILESASTNQTSMYLCASSLVRGSQETQYFGPGTRLLVL.